A selection of T cell receptor beta chains follows, all from one sample in a study of cytomegalovirus exposure and HLA in healthy donors. Libraries were prepared by immunoSEQ multiplex PCR; TCRdb keeps only in-frame clonotypes and omits some of them. Of roughly 170,000 clones listed, almost 85% are singletons. Sequenced material: PBMCs. Every receptor here comes from a man under 40 in good health and CMV-seronegative. Each CDR3 is given with its conserved first and last residue. The D gene is left open where the match is weak. Only part of the rows carry a size: once, few, many, or a class if the clone is expanded.

v_call	cdr3_length	d_call	j_call	clone_size	cdr3_aa	cdr3_nt
TRBV13	15	TRBD2	TRBJ2-1	.	CASSLEASGSGEQFF	TGTGCCAGCAGCTTAGAGGCTAGCGGGAGCGGTGAGCAGTTCTTC
TRBV11-1	12	.	TRBJ1-1	.	CASSLLSTEAFF	TGTGCCAGCAGCCTCTTATCCACTGAAGCTTTCTTT
TRBV4-1	14	.	TRBJ1-2	few	CASSQVVTSYGYTF	TGCGCCAGCAGCCAAGTAGTGACATCCTATGGCTACACCTTC
TRBV19	12	TRBD1	TRBJ2-7	.	CATGQSSYEQYF	TGTGCCACGGGACAGAGCTCCTACGAGCAGTACTTC
TRBV7-6	13	.	TRBJ2-7	.	CASSRTNSYEQYF	TGTGCCAGCAGCCGGACAAACTCCTACGAGCAGTACTTC
TRBV9	15	TRBD1	TRBJ2-7	few	CASSAGQGAPYEQYF	TGTGCCAGCAGCGCGGGACAGGGGGCCCCCTACGAGCAGTACTTC
TRBV18	14	.	TRBJ1-4	.	CASSPVEPNEKLFF	TGTGCCAGCTCACCGGTGGAGCCTAATGAAAAACTGTTTTTT
TRBV27	16	TRBD1	TRBJ1-2	.	CASSLLQGMSYYGYTF	TGTGCCAGCAGTTTATTACAGGGGATGTCTTACTATGGCTACACCTTC
TRBV7-8	15	.	TRBJ1-2	.	CASSPIGGAFYGYTF	TGTGCCAGCAGCCCAATCGGGGGGGCGTTCTATGGCTACACCTTC
TRBV7-9	18	TRBD2	TRBJ2-1	.	CASSQTRTSGSLYNEQFF	TGTGCCAGCAGCCAAACTCGGACTAGCGGGAGTCTATACAATGAGCAGTTCTTC
TRBV30	13	.	TRBJ1-5	.	CAWSRSGDQPQHF	TGTGCCTGGAGTAGATCAGGGGATCAGCCCCAGCATTTT
TRBV4-1	14	.	TRBJ2-7	.	CASSWTEESYEQYF	TGCGCCAGCAGCTGGACAGAGGAGTCCTACGAGCAGTACTTC
TRBV11-1	15	TRBD2	TRBJ2-5	.	CASSFGLEAQETQYF	TGTGCCAGCAGCTTCGGACTAGAGGCGCAAGAGACCCAGTACTTC
TRBV19	14	.	TRBJ2-1	.	CATSWSGLYNEQFF	TGTGCCACCTCCTGGAGCGGGCTGTACAATGAGCAGTTCTTC
TRBV7-9	14	TRBD1	TRBJ1-1	.	CASSPRTGNTEAFF	TGTGCCAGCAGCCCGAGGACAGGGAACACTGAAGCTTTCTTT
TRBV2	15	TRBD1	TRBJ1-6	.	CAREKGQGANSPLHF	TGTGCCAGGGAGAAAGGTCAGGGGGCTAACTCACCCCTCCACTTT
TRBV5-1	14	.	TRBJ1-3	.	CASSLSTSGNTIYF	TGCGCCAGCAGCTTGAGCACCTCAGGAAACACCATATATTTT
TRBV30	11	.	TRBJ2-1	.	CAWDSYNEQFF	TGTGCCTGGGACAGTTACAATGAGCAGTTCTTC
TRBV7-9	17	.	TRBJ1-5	.	CSSSLGWGRASNQPQHF	TGTTCCAGCAGCTTAGGCTGGGGGCGCGCTAGCAATCAGCCCCAGCATTTT
TRBV2	14	.	TRBJ1-4	.	CASSDVTSNEKLFF	TGTGCCAGCAGTGATGTGACATCTAATGAAAAACTGTTTTTT
TRBV5-1	17	.	TRBJ1-6	.	CASSWEAGGGYNSPLHF	TGCGCCAGCAGCTGGGAGGCTGGCGGGGGGTATAATTCACCCCTCCACTTT
TRBV5-4	13	.	TRBJ2-7	once	CASSLDRDYEQYF	TGTGCCAGCAGCTTGGACAGGGATTACGAGCAGTACTTC
TRBV5-1	15	TRBD2	TRBJ2-3	.	CASSLGLADTDTQYF	TGCGCCAGCAGCTTAGGACTAGCGGACACAGATACGCAGTATTTT
TRBV18	17	TRBD1	TRBJ2-6	.	CASSPDRGSSGANVLTF	TGTGCCAGCTCACCGGACAGGGGGAGCTCTGGGGCCAACGTCCTGACTTTC
TRBV4-2	17	.	TRBJ2-6	.	CASSQAQGGSGANVLTF	TGTGCCAGCAGCCAAGCCCAGGGTGGCTCTGGGGCCAACGTCCTGACTTTC
TRBV19	13	TRBD1	TRBJ2-7	.	CASSIVTGSEQYF	TGTGCCAGTAGTATAGTGACAGGGAGCGAGCAGTACTTC
TRBV7-6	14	.	TRBJ1-2	.	CASSLEAGNYGYTF	TGTGCCAGCAGCTTAGAGGCGGGTAACTATGGCTACACCTTC
TRBV11-3	13	.	TRBJ2-1	.	CASSPRQDNEQFF	TGTGCCAGCAGCCCCCGACAGGACAATGAGCAGTTCTTC
TRBV7-6	17	TRBD2	TRBJ2-3	once	CASSLGTSGSQTDTQYF	TGTGCCAGCAGCTTAGGGACTAGCGGGAGTCAAACAGATACGCAGTATTTT
TRBV18	14	.	TRBJ1-4	.	CASSHATTNEKLFF	TGTGCCAGCTCGCACGCTACAACTAATGAAAAACTGTTTTTT
TRBV5-1	16	TRBD1	TRBJ1-5	.	CASRRDDRGIYQPQHF	TGCGCCAGCAGACGTGACGACAGGGGAATTTATCAGCCCCAGCATTTT
TRBV6-5	13	TRBD2	TRBJ2-3	.	CASSPGLALKQYF	TGTGCCAGCAGTCCGGGACTAGCGCTAAAGCAGTATTTT
TRBV7-2	13	TRBD1	TRBJ1-4	.	CASSRDRNEKLFF	TGTGCCAGCAGCAGGGACAGGAACGAAAAACTGTTTTTT
TRBV13	14	.	TRBJ1-3	.	CASSGTASGNTIYF	TGTGCCAGCAGCGGCACAGCCTCTGGAAACACCATATATTTT
TRBV4-1	14	.	TRBJ2-7	.	CASSQVGPFYEQYF	TGCGCCAGCAGCCAAGTGGGGCCGTTTTACGAGCAGTACTTC
TRBV7-9	19	TRBD1	TRBJ2-7	.	CASMRGVVTSRDRAYEQYF	TGTGCCAGCATGCGTGGAGTAGTTACTTCCCGGGACAGGGCCTACGAGCAGTACTTC
TRBV11-2	17	TRBD2	TRBJ2-5	.	CASSLDPSGGGRETQYF	TGTGCCAGCAGCTTAGATCCTAGCGGGGGGGGTCGGGAGACCCAGTACTTC
TRBV2	16	TRBD1	TRBJ1-6	.	CASSPQGASVGSPLHF	TGTGCCAGCAGTCCACAGGGGGCTAGCGTCGGTTCACCCCTCCACTTT
TRBV7-9	12	.	TRBJ2-1	.	CSSRGLMSEQFF	TGTTCCAGCCGAGGTCTAATGAGTGAGCAGTTCTTC
TRBV5-8	17	TRBD2	TRBJ2-3	.	CASSRITSGSSTDTQYF	TGTGCCAGCAGCCGAATTACTAGCGGTAGCAGCACAGATACGCAGTATTTT
TRBV27	13	.	TRBJ1-1	.	CASSLDSLEEAFF	TGTGCCAGCAGTTTAGATTCGCTAGAAGAAGCTTTCTTT